The 4 T cell receptor beta chains given below trace back to one sample, sequenced in a study of spatial heterogeneity in lung cancer. TCRdb ran MiXCR on the 5' RACE reads and lists one entry per CDR3 protein. The repertoire holds 40,000 to 50,000 distinct CDR3 sequences, with about 10% as singletons. The time point denotes: blood at routine non-recurrence follow-up after resection. Sample: PBMCs, taken at follow-up. These receptors were taken from a female donor with early-stage non-small cell lung cancer.

The chain joins TRBV6-2 or TRBV6-3 to TRBJ2-2; D may be TRBD1 (6 bases). V lost 0 bases, J lost 3 bases, and 14 bases lay in between. Germline values: CDR1 MNHEY, CDR2 SVGEGT. This CDR3 has 17 amino acids. The CDR3 region has the DNA TGTGCCAGCAGTTACTCGAAACCAGGGGTCGACACCGGGGAGCTGTTTTTT. Translating it yields CASSYSKPGVDTGELFF.

Points on this clonotype: A junction boundary mismatches the germline segment, possibly from a read error. The V call is TRBV5-1, the J call TRBJ2-1, with no clear D. The germline V gene encodes CDR1 SGHRS and CDR2 YFSETQ. The CDR3 consists of 15 residues. The CDR3 loop reads CAGSLEYPRYNEQFF. The CDR3 bases are TGCGCCGGCAGCTTGGAATATCCCCGTTACAATGAGCAGTTCTTC.

The chain combines TRBV20-1 with TRBJ1-5; D ambiguous. Looked up from germline, CDR1 is DFQATT and CDR2 is SNEGSKA (reference sequence). The CDR3 consists of 13 residues. The V end lost 4 bases, the J end lost 5 bases, and 12 bases lay between the germline ends. In DNA, the CDR3 is TGCAGTGCTACCACCGTAGCCTATCAGCCCCAGCATTTT. This sequence encodes CSATTVAYQPQHF.

A few counts support this clonotype. The rearrangement links TRBV10-3 to TRBJ2-2; possible D gene TRBD1, 6 bases. This CDR3 contains 14 residues. Deletions cut 8 bases from V and 1 base from J, with 11 bases between. CDR1 is ENHRY and CDR2 is SYGVKD in the germline V gene. The CDR3 here is CAIRDTRNTGELFF. CDR3 DNA: TGTGCCATCCGGGACACACGGAACACCGGGGAGCTGTTTTTT.